The 12 T cell receptor beta chains given below trace back to one sample, sequenced in a study of cytomegalovirus exposure and HLA in healthy donors. PCR used 60 Vbeta primers and 13 Jbeta primers. This table comes from immunoSEQ multiplex PCR, and its TCRdb copy is limited to in-frame clones, with some not included. The data show 130,000 to 150,000 clones, 75% to 85% seen once. Sequences were obtained from PBMCs. These receptors were obtained from a young woman in good health and CMV-seropositive.

This chain joins TRBV10-3 and TRBJ1-5; D unclear. Deletions cut 6 bases from V and 7 bases from J, with 10 bases between. The length of the CDR3 is 12 residues. Germline V CDR1 and CDR2: ENHRY, SYGVKD. The CDR3 bases are TGTGCCATCAGCCCCGACAACCAGCCCCAGCATTTT. Residues: CAISPDNQPQHF.

The CDR3 sequence is CASLGQGQPQHF. The CDR3 nucleotides read TGTGCCAGCTTGGGACAGGGCCAGCCCCAGCATTTT. The chain couples TRBV6-6 to TRBJ1-5; 9 nucleotides match TRBD1. This CDR3 spans 12 amino acids. The germline V gene encodes CDR1 MNHNY and CDR2 SVGAGI (reference sequence). The J segment lost 7 bases and the V segment lost 8 bases, leaving 3 bases of the junction unmatched.

This chain links TRBV27 with TRBJ2-7; 7 bases agree with TRBD1. The CDR3 contains 14 residues. J lost 3 bases, V lost 6 bases, and 8 bases had no gene match. Germline values: CDR1 MNHEY, CDR2 SMNVEV (reference sequence). Here the CDR3 DNA reads TGTGCCAGCAGGCCGGGACAGCTTTTCTACGAGCAGTACTTC. Amino acid sequence: CASRPGQLFYEQYF.

V and J are TRBV4-3 and TRBJ1-6, with D perhaps TRBD1 (5 bases). Looked up from germline, CDR1 is LGHNA and CDR2 is YSLEER. V lost 4 bases and J 7 bases, leaving 11 bases between the germline ends. The CDR3 covers 14 residues. CDR3 sequence: CASSRGLENSPLHF. DNA of the CDR3: TGCGCCAGCAGCCGGGGACTCGAAAATTCACCCCTCCACTTT.

V is TRBV7-2 and J is TRBJ2-5, with D tentatively TRBD1 (6 bases). Germline-derived CDR1 and CDR2 are SGHTA and FQGNSA. The CDR3 consists of 13 residues. Here the CDR3 DNA reads TGTGCGAGCTCCAAGGGGGTCACCGAGACCCAGTACTTC. Translation: CASSKGVTETQYF.

The chain employs TRBV7-9 and TRBJ1-5; tentative D call: TRBD1 (6 bases). CDR3 length: 13 amino acids. Trimming removed 2 bases at V and 4 bases at J, with 6 bases between. From germline, CDR1 is SEHNR and CDR2 FQNEAQ (reference sequence). The CDR3 sequence: CASSLTGNQPQHF. DNA of the CDR3: TGTGCCAGCAGCTTAACAGGGAATCAGCCCCAGCATTTT.

This clone has only a few counts. V and J are TRBV2 and TRBJ2-6, with D possibly matching TRBD1 (6 bases). CDR3 size: 15 residues. The germline CDR1 and CDR2 sequences are SNHLY and FYNNEI. V shed 10 bases and J shed 2 bases, with 15 bases lying between them. This CDR3 reads CATSTNRAGANVLTF. The CDR3 bases are TGTGCCACCTCAACAAACAGGGCTGGGGCCAACGTCCTGACTTTC.

The rearrangement joins TRBV15 to TRBJ2-7; the D gene is possibly TRBD1 (6 bases). This CDR3 has 15 amino acids. Germline CDR1 LNHNV, CDR2 YYDKDF (reference sequence). Trimming shortened V by 5 bases and J by 0 bases, and 14 bases separated the two germline ends. The CDR3 DNA reads as TGTGCCACCAGCCCTACAGGGCCAAGCTCCTACGAGCAGTACTTC. Translating gives CATSPTGPSSYEQYF.

CDR3 protein: CASSELAQGGRADTQYF. The CDR3 nucleotides are TGTGCCAGCAGCGAATTAGCACAGGGGGGTCGTGCGGATACGCAGTATTTT. This chain links TRBV6-1 with TRBJ2-3; 8 nucleotides agree with TRBD1. The germline V gene has CDR1 MNHNS and CDR2 SASEGT. The CDR3 consists of 17 residues. Germline trimming cut 6 bases from V and 6 bases from J; bases unmatched to any gene: 17.

The chain joins TRBV19 to TRBJ1-2, with a tentative D call TRBD1 (5 bases). V shed 3 bases and J shed 0 bases, with 14 bases lying between them. The CDR3 spans 16 residues. Germline assignment: CDR1 LNHDA and CDR2 SQIVND (reference sequence). The CDR3 coding sequence is TGTGCCAGTAGTATTTCTGGGGGGACCACTAACTATGGCTACACCTTC. This encodes CASSISGGTTNYGYTF.

The gene calls are TRBV18 and TRBJ2-5; 8 bases align to TRBD1. The CDR3 loop spans 18 amino acids. V trimming: 2 bases; J trimming: 5 bases; junction bases outside the gene matches: 16. Germline V lookup: CDR1 KGHSH, CDR2 LQKENI. The CDR3 nucleotides are TGTGCCAGCTCACCATTAGGAAGCCGACAGGGGTTATCGGAGACCCAGTACTTC. It specifies CASSPLGSRQGLSETQYF.

The chain recombines TRBV5-6 with TRBJ2-4; 7 nucleotides match TRBD2. Germline loops: CDR1 SGHDT, CDR2 YYEEEE. This CDR3 has 16 residues. Losses at the gene ends were 2 bases for V and 8 bases for J; bases not matched to a gene: 13. The CDR3 sequence is CASSLVGGIPTDIQYF. The CDR3 DNA reads TGTGCCAGCAGCTTAGTGGGGGGGATCCCAACGGACATTCAGTACTTC.